Only a few counts were recorded for the clone carrying this T cell receptor beta chain. Its antigen is as yet unknown. The sample belongs to a study of shared clonotypes between healthy human individuals. All of the donors resided in Nashville, Tennessee, and each was a Caucasian adult. Replicate PCRs for sorted subsets used roughly 200 ng DNA; this equaled 25,000 to 30,000 T cell genomes. Measured with immunoSEQ multiplex PCR; TCRdb has only the in-frame clones, and not every one. The table shows around 350,000 clones, with around 79% occurring only once. Points from the study as a whole: Naive subsets typically showed greater estimated richness than memory subsets. It was observed that 5% to 6.5% of naive CD4 clonotypes were shared across a few donors.

Germline CDR1 and CDR2: MRHNA and SNTAGT. V shed 2 bases, J shed 9 bases, and the junction held 0 bases outside the gene matches. The CDR3 consists of 14 residues. The sample consisted of memory CD4+ T cells sorted from blood. As for subset: CD45RA-negative fraction. The clonotype originates from a man aged 25 to 40 in good health. This rearrangement joins TRBV6-4 to TRBJ2-1, with 14 positions matching TRBD2. The CDR3 is CASSDGTSGSEQFF. The CDR3 bases are TGTGCCAGCAGTGACGGGACTAGCGGGAGTGAGCAGTTCTTC.